Shown below are 32 T cell receptor beta chains from a single sample sequenced in a study of OX40 agonist ivuxolimab in advanced cancers. Using immunoSEQ multiplex PCR, the repertoire was profiled, and TCRdb retains in-frame clones only, with some absent. The data show about 58,000 clones, around 75% seen once. The input for sequencing was CD4+ or CD8+ T cells sorted from blood, taken in a trial of the OX40 agonist ivuxolimab. Receptors originate from an adult with an advanced solid tumor such as melanoma, head and neck, liver or kidney cancer.

The DNA of the CDR3 is TGTGCCAGCTTTAGAATGGCAGAGCCTAACTATGGCTACACCTTC. It specifies CASFRMAEPNYGYTF. V gene TRBV2 combines with J gene TRBJ1-2; D unresolved. Germline CDR1 and CDR2: SNHLY and FYNNEI. CDR3 length: 15 amino acids. V was trimmed by 8 bases and J by 0 bases, leaving 16 bases between them.

This clone was recorded once. The rearrangement links TRBV20-1 to TRBJ2-7, with D hard to call. The CDR3 spans 10 residues. Trimming cost V 3 bases and J 3 bases, with 3 bases left between them. Germline-derived CDR1 and CDR2 are DFQATT and SNEGSKA (reference sequence). The DNA of the CDR3 is TGCAGTGCTAGTAACTACGAGCAGTACTTC. Amino acids: CSASNYEQYF.

A single count supports this clone. The chain combines TRBV7-2 with TRBJ2-2; D is unclear. Germline CDR1 SGHTA, CDR2 FQGNSA. The length of the CDR3 is 11 residues. The V gene lost 2 bases and the J gene lost 9 bases, with 4 bases spanning the gap. This chain's CDR3 is CASSLIRELFF. CDR3 DNA: TGTGCCAGCAGCTTAATCAGGGAGCTGTTTTTT.

This clone turned up a few times. This chain joins TRBV6-5 and TRBJ1-1; D remains ambiguous. V lost 0 bases to trimming and J lost 4 bases, with 15 bases between them. CDR1 and CDR2 (germline): MNHEY, SVGAGI. This CDR3 contains 16 residues. CDR3 protein: CASSYSLVSPVTEAFF. Written as DNA, the CDR3 is TGTGCCAGCAGTTACTCCCTCGTGTCGCCAGTCACTGAAGCTTTCTTT.

This clone was observed a few times. Other DNA variants within this sample encode the same CDR3. The rearrangement joins TRBV5-4 to TRBJ2-5; D is uncertain. CDR3 length: 15 residues. Germline V gene sequence: CDR1 SGHNT, CDR2 YYREEE (reference sequence). Trimming cost V 2 bases and J 2 bases, with 13 bases left between them. DNA for the CDR3: TGTGCCAGCAGCTTAACTGCGTCCCCACAAGAGACCCAGTACTTC. Protein sequence: CASSLTASPQETQYF.

The chain couples TRBV2 to TRBJ1-1, with 7 nucleotides matching TRBD1. The CDR3 consists of 14 residues. Germline loops: CDR1 SNHLY, CDR2 FYNNEI. V was clipped by 4 bases and J by 4 bases; unmatched bases: 6. The CDR3 DNA follows: TGTGCCAGCAGTGCGGTCAGGGGGAGCACTGAAGCTTTCTTT. It is translated as CASSAVRGSTEAFF.

The chain is built from TRBV7-6 and TRBJ2-3; D perhaps matches TRBD2 (6 bases). The V gene's germline CDR1 is SGHVS and CDR2 FNYEAQ. The length of the CDR3 is 15 residues. Trimming removed 4 bases from V and 3 bases from J, with 14 bases in between. CDR3 loop: CASSWGDPGTDTQYF. CDR3 DNA sequence: TGTGCCAGCAGCTGGGGGGACCCTGGGACAGATACGCAGTATTTT.

V is TRBV19 and J is TRBJ1-1; no clear D gene. Germline V lookup: CDR1 LNHDA, CDR2 SQIVND (reference sequence). This CDR3 contains 15 residues. The V and J ends lost 2 bases and 0 bases respectively, with 10 bases between them. The CDR3 loop reads CASSIRVPVNTEAFF. The CDR3 DNA reads as TGTGCCAGTAGTATAAGAGTGCCAGTGAACACTGAAGCTTTCTTT.

This clone showed up just a few times. The CDR3, as DNA: TGTGCCAGCAGAACCCGTTCTCTTCTGGAGAGCAATCAGCCCCAGCATTTT. This translates into CASRTRSLLESNQPQHF. The chain couples TRBV28 to TRBJ1-5; no firm D call. The CDR3 has 17 residues. V was trimmed by 6 bases and J by 1 base, leaving 19 bases between them. In germline, CDR1 is MDHEN, CDR2 SYDVKM.

This clone has more than one count but fewer than ten. The chain uses TRBV28 and TRBJ2-1; TRBD2 aligns across 10 bases. Trimming removed 5 bases from V and 6 bases from J; junction bases left unmatched: 4. There are 14 residues in the CDR3. Germline V gene lookup returns CDR1 MDHEN and CDR2 SYDVKM. CDR3 nucleotides: TGTGCCAGCAGTGCGGCTAGCGGGGGCAATGAGCAGTTCTTC. Translated, it gives CASSAASGGNEQFF.

Remarks on this clone: This sample also contains other DNA sequences that code for the same CDR3. The chain couples TRBV2 to TRBJ1-3, with D maybe TRBD1 (5 bases). The V end was cut by 6 bases, the J end by 0 bases, with 6 bases between. The CDR3 has 13 amino acids. CDR1 is SNHLY and CDR2 is FYNNEI in the germline V gene. The CDR3: CASRQDSGNTIYF. The CDR3 DNA is TGTGCCAGCAGACAGGACTCTGGAAACACCATATATTTT.

This chain links TRBV9 with TRBJ2-5, with TRBD2 matching 8 bases. The CDR3 has 15 residues. CDR1 is SGDLS, CDR2 YYNGEE, per germline. The ends lost 2 bases at V and 4 bases at J; junction bases unmatched: 7. The CDR3 bases are TGTGCCAGCAGCGTGTCACTAGCGGCAAGAGAGACCCAGTACTTC. This sequence encodes CASSVSLAARETQYF.

This chain links TRBV20-1 with TRBJ2-2; D is undetermined. V shed 5 bases and J shed 6 bases, with 7 bases lying between them. CDR1 is DFQATT and CDR2 is SNEGSKA in the germline V gene (reference sequence). The CDR3 has 11 residues. The CDR3 region has the DNA TGCAGTGCTCAAAGAGCCGGGGAGCTGTTTTTT. This codes for CSAQRAGELFF.

Concerning this clone: At one boundary the junction diverges from the germline segment, which might be a read error. The V gene is TRBV5-5, the J gene TRBJ2-1; 14 bases agree with TRBD2. The CDR3 contains 18 residues. Germline V gene data show CDR1 as SGHKS and CDR2 as YYEKEE (reference sequence). The CDR3, as DNA: TGTGCCAGCACCTTGCTCCCGTTAGGACTAGCGGGAGGATTTGAGCAGTTCTTC. This sequence encodes CASTLLPLGLAGGFEQFF.

This rearrangement joins TRBV29-1 to TRBJ2-2; D is perhaps TRBD2 (5 bases). The CDR3 sequence is 12 residues long. V was clipped by 4 bases and J by 3 bases, with 6 bases between them. Germline lookup yields CDR1 SQVTM and CDR2 ANQGSEA. In DNA form, the CDR3 reads TGCAGCGTTGGGGAGTACACCGGGGAGCTGTTTTTT. Its translation: CSVGEYTGELFF.

This clone has only a few counts. The chain recombines TRBV18 with TRBJ1-2; 8 bases map to TRBD1. V lost 3 bases, J lost 7 bases, and 4 bases stayed unmatched. Germline V gene sequence: CDR1 KGHSH, CDR2 LQKENI. CDR3 length: 13 residues. CDR3: CASSPDREFGYTF. CDR3 sequence (DNA): TGTGCCAGCTCACCGGACAGGGAGTTTGGCTACACCTTC.

The chain couples TRBV6-5 to TRBJ1-3; 7 nucleotides line up with TRBD1. This CDR3 has 14 amino acids. Germline V lookup: CDR1 MNHEY, CDR2 SVGAGI. J gave up 0 bases and V 7 bases, and 3 bases lay outside the gene matches. CDR3 protein: CASKDRLSGNTIYF. DNA of the CDR3: TGTGCCAGCAAGGACAGGCTCTCTGGAAACACCATATATTTT.

V usage is TRBV10-2 and J usage is TRBJ1-5; D not resolved. Trimming stripped 3 bases from V and 2 bases from J, with 11 bases between. The length of the CDR3 is 15 residues. Germline CDR1 WSHSY, CDR2 SAAADI. CDR3 bases: TGCGCCAGCAGTGATCGCCGCGGAGGCAATCAGCCCCAGCATTTT. It codes for CASSDRRGGNQPQHF.

This clone was detected a few times. The chain employs TRBV5-4 and TRBJ2-1, with TRBD2 matching 8 bases. The CDR3 totals 17 residues. Germline CDR1 reads SGHNT; CDR2 reads YYREEE (reference sequence). J gave up 8 bases and V 2 bases, and 15 bases lay outside the gene matches. CDR3 residues: CASSFLVGGRTRDEQFF. The DNA of the CDR3 is TGTGCCAGCAGCTTCCTGGTTGGCGGGAGGACTCGCGATGAGCAGTTCTTC.

The chain couples TRBV11-1 to TRBJ1-2; D ambiguous. With 2 bases removed from V and 3 bases from J, the gap between germline ends came to 7 bases. This CDR3 comprises 13 residues. Looked up from germline, CDR1 is SGHAT and CDR2 is FQDESV (reference sequence). The CDR3 sequence: CASSLFQDYGYTF. As DNA, the CDR3 is TGTGCCAGCAGCTTATTCCAGGACTATGGCTACACCTTC. The full variable domain, in which reference TRBV11-1 and TRBJ1-2 provide the parts outside the CDR3, is EAEVAQSPRYKITEKSQAVAFWCDPISGHATLYWYRQILGQGPELLVQFQDESVVDDSQLPKDRFSAERLKGVDSTLKIQPAELGDSAMYLCASSLFQDYGYTFGSGTRLTVV.

In this sample, this clone turned up once. This chain's CDR3 is CAWNRRGTVAIYF. The CDR3 DNA reads as TGTGCCTGGAACCGAAGAGGGACAGTCGCCATATATTTT. The chain has TRBV30 and TRBJ1-3, with TRBD1 matching 7 bases. The CDR3 totals 13 residues. V lost 4 bases and J lost 11; bases outside the gene matches: 11. From germline, CDR1 is GTSNPN and CDR2 SVGIG (reference sequence).

As regards this clone: Other nucleotide sequences from this sample produce the same CDR3. The chain is built from TRBV28 and TRBJ1-4; D gene ambiguous. Germline assignment: CDR1 MDHEN and CDR2 SYDVKM. The CDR3 spans 11 residues. Trimming cost V 6 bases and J 3 bases, with 2 bases left between them. CDR3 residues: CASSPNEKLFF. The DNA for the CDR3 is TGTGCCAGCAGCCCTAATGAAAAACTGTTTTTT. Full variable domain (outside the CDR3, taken from reference TRBV28 and TRBJ1-4): DVKVTQSSRYLVKRTGEKVFLECVQDMDHENMFWYRQDPGLGLRLIYFSYDVKMKEKGDIPEGYSVSREKKERFSLILESASTNQTSMYLCASSPNEKLFFGSGTQLSVL.

The gene calls are TRBV7-8 and TRBJ1-1, with D uncertain. The CDR3 has 15 residues. The V and J ends lost 1 base and 4 bases respectively, with 13 bases between them. Germline CDR1 is SGHVS and CDR2 is FQNEAQ. CDR3 DNA: TGTGCCAGCAGCTTAGTATCCCAGGACGGCACTGAAGCTTTCTTT. Protein product: CASSLVSQDGTEAFF.

This clone was detected only a few times. The rearrangement joins TRBV7-9 to TRBJ1-5, with 8 bases matching TRBD1. CDR3 length: 15 residues. From germline, CDR1 is SEHNR and CDR2 FQNEAQ (reference sequence). Germline trimming cut 3 bases from V and 6 bases from J; bases unmatched to any gene: 7. The CDR3 sequence: CASSFSGGGSQPQHF. The CDR3, as DNA: TGTGCCAGCAGCTTCTCAGGGGGCGGGAGTCAGCCCCAGCATTTT.

The genes are TRBV2 and TRBJ1-2; 7 bases are shared with TRBD1. The CDR3 sequence is 14 residues long. V was clipped by 6 bases and J by 4 bases; unmatched bases: 8. Germline CDR1 and CDR2: SNHLY and FYNNEI. As DNA, the CDR3 is TGTGCCAGCAGCCCTCACAGGGGTAGCTATGGCTACACCTTC. Translating it yields CASSPHRGSYGYTF.

Only one count was recorded for this clone. CDR3 nucleotides: TGTGCCAGCAGCCCGTATGGGGGGGCCCTCACAGATACGCAGTATTTT. It is translated as CASSPYGGALTDTQYF. The chain employs TRBV7-3 and TRBJ2-3, with D possibly matching TRBD2 (7 bases). The CDR3 runs to 16 residues. Germline lookup yields CDR1 SGHTA and CDR2 FQGTGA. V was pared by 5 bases and J by 2 bases, with 17 bases between.

V is TRBV9 and J is TRBJ2-1, with D possibly matching TRBD2 (6 bases). Germline-derived CDR1 and CDR2 are SGDLS and YYNGEE. CDR3 length: 15 amino acids. V was cut by 0 bases and J by 3 bases, with 10 bases left in between. The CDR3 DNA reads as TGTGCCAGCAGCGTAGGAATTAGCGGCTACAATGAGCAGTTCTTC. It translates to CASSVGISGYNEQFF.

The chain has TRBV11-2 and TRBJ2-3; 7 nucleotides agree with TRBD1. The V segment lost 3 bases and the J segment 0 bases; nucleotides outside the gene matches: 6. CDR1 SGHAT and CDR2 FQNNGV come from the germline V gene. The CDR3 loop spans 16 amino acids. The chain's CDR3 is CASSLEGGWSTDTQYF. The CDR3 coding sequence is TGTGCCAGCAGCTTGGAAGGGGGCTGGAGCACAGATACGCAGTATTTT. Looking up the rest from reference TRBV11-2 and TRBJ2-3 gives the full variable domain: EAGVAQSPRYKIIEKRQSVAFWCNPISGHATLYWYQQILGQGPKLLIQFQNNGVVDDSQLPKDRFSAERLKGVDSTLKIQPAKLEDSAVYLCASSLEGGWSTDTQYFGPGTRLTVL.

The genes are TRBV30 and TRBJ2-3; the D gene is possibly TRBD1 (6 bases). The V end lost 0 bases, the J end lost 5 bases, and 12 bases lay between the germline ends. The germline V gene encodes CDR1 GTSNPN and CDR2 SVGIG (reference sequence). The CDR3 runs 14 residues. In nucleotides, the CDR3 is TGTGCCTGGAGTGTACGAATAGGGGGAGATACGCAGTATTTT. It is translated as CAWSVRIGGDTQYF.

This rearrangement joins TRBV6-6 to TRBJ1-6, with D perhaps matching TRBD1 (5 bases). V shed 5 bases and J shed 2 bases, with 7 bases lying between them. CDR1 and CDR2 (germline): MNHNY, SVGAGI (reference sequence). This CDR3 has 14 amino acids. Written as DNA, the CDR3 is TGTGCCAGCAGTAAACAGGCCTATAATTCACCCCTCCACTTT. It translates to CASSKQAYNSPLHF.

DNA for the CDR3: TGTGCCATCAGTGAGTCGGAACCGGGGCAGGGGTCTCGGGCTTTCTTT. Translating gives CAISESEPGQGSRAFF. This rearrangement joins TRBV10-3 to TRBJ1-1, with D possibly being TRBD1 (6 bases). Germline CDR1 and CDR2: ENHRY and SYGVKD. The CDR3 has 16 amino acids. V dropped 0 bases and J dropped 11 bases, with 22 bases sitting between them.

The genes are TRBV11-2 and TRBJ2-2; a possible D gene is TRBD1 (6 bases). The CDR3 spans 15 residues. Germline V gene sequence: CDR1 SGHAT, CDR2 FQNNGV. V lost 7 bases to trimming and J lost 0 bases, with 12 bases between them. The CDR3 sequence: CASIRQVSNTGELFF. The DNA for the CDR3 is TGTGCCAGCATCCGACAGGTTTCGAACACCGGGGAGCTGTTTTTT.